A selection of T cell receptor beta chains follows, all from one sample in a study of PD-1 blockade in classical Hodgkin lymphoma. TCRdb keeps only in-frame clones here, not all; method: immunoSEQ multiplex PCR. The data contain some 18,000 clones, 75% to 85% of them singletons. Here the sequenced sample was peripheral blood mononuclear cells (PBMCs), taken before the fourth cycle of nivolumab. The receptors originated from a human donor with classical Hodgkin lymphoma. CDR3s include the opening cysteine and the closing phenylalanine or tryptophan. The order of the fields is clone size, V gene, D gene, J gene, CDR3 protein, CDR3 DNA. The D gene is left open where the match is weak. Where a row states a size, it is once, few, many or the class of an expanded clone; other rows omit it.

-	TRBV28	-	TRBJ2-7	CASSPLHSLYEQYF	TGTGCCAGCAGTCCCTTACACAGCCTCTACGAGCAGTACTTC
-	TRBV28	-	TRBJ1-1	CASSRGGRGNTEAFF	TGTGCCAGCAGTCGAGGCGGCCGGGGGAACACTGAAGCTTTCTTT
-	TRBV7-2	-	TRBJ2-7	CASSLDLGFYEQYF	TGTGCCAGCAGCTTAGACCTAGGGTTCTACGAGCAGTACTTC
-	TRBV11-2	-	TRBJ2-5	CASSLGGQGLETQYF	TGTGCCAGCAGCTTAGGGGGGCAGGGTCTAGAGACCCAGTACTTC
-	TRBV6-5	-	TRBJ2-1	CASSSGVTEQFF	TGTGCCAGCAGCTCCGGTGTAACTGAGCAGTTCTTC
-	TRBV2	-	TRBJ1-2	CASLGPLGHGYTF	TGTGCCTCTCTGGGGCCCCTTGGTCATGGCTACACCTTC
once	TRBV7-8	-	TRBJ1-1	CASSSFQGRGNTEAFF	TGTGCCAGCAGCTCCTTCCAGGGCAGGGGGAACACTGAAGCTTTCTTT
-	TRBV7-9	TRBD2	TRBJ2-5	CASSFSAGPVETQYF	TGTGCCAGCAGCTTCTCAGCGGGACCGGTAGAGACCCAGTACTTC
few	TRBV18	-	TRBJ1-1	CASSQQSLGAEAFF	TGTGCCAGCTCACAGCAGTCGCTGGGGGCTGAAGCTTTCTTT
few	TRBV11-2	-	TRBJ2-5	CASSFPGGGTQYF	TGTGCCAGCAGCTTCCCGGGTGGGGGGACCCAGTACTTC
-	TRBV9	-	TRBJ1-1	CASSVDEGILTEAFF	TGTGCCAGCAGCGTAGATGAGGGAATTTTGACTGAAGCTTTCTTT
-	TRBV15	TRBD1	TRBJ1-5	CATSRERGQGNQPQHF	TGTGCCACCAGCAGAGAGCGGGGACAGGGTAATCAGCCCCAGCATTTT
medium-sized	TRBV18	TRBD1	TRBJ2-1	CASSVKTGGASYEQFF	TGTGCCAGCTCAGTTAAGACAGGGGGCGCCTCTTATGAGCAGTTCTTC
-	TRBV6-5	TRBD2	TRBJ2-1	CASSSGTRQFF	TGTGCCAGCAGCTCCGGGACTAGGCAGTTCTTC
-	TRBV7-2	-	TRBJ2-3	CASSFRRDTQYF	TGTGCCAGCAGCTTCAGACGGGATACGCAGTATTTT
-	TRBV28	-	TRBJ1-1	CASSLGSNTEAFF	TGTGCCAGCAGTTTGGGGTCGAACACTGAAGCTTTCTTT
once	TRBV6-5	TRBD1	TRBJ1-5	CASSPGQGQPQHF	TGTGCCAGCAGCCCGGGACAGGGTCAGCCCCAGCATTTT
-	TRBV10-3	TRBD2	TRBJ2-5	CAISGTSGGEKTQYF	TGTGCCATCAGTGGGACTAGCGGGGGGGAAAAGACCCAGTACTTC
few	TRBV6-5	-	TRBJ1-1	CASSVGTLNTEAFF	TGTGCCAGCAGTGTGGGGACTCTAAACACTGAAGCTTTCTTT
-	TRBV28	-	TRBJ1-6	CASSLFNSPLHF	TGTGCCAGCAGCCTCTTCAATTCACCCCTCCACTTT
-	TRBV6-5	TRBD1	TRBJ1-1	CASREQGVAFF	TGTGCCAGCAGAGAACAGGGGGTAGCTTTCTTT
-	TRBV19	-	TRBJ1-1	CASSRRDMNTEAFF	TGTGCCAGTAGTCGAAGGGACATGAACACTGAAGCTTTCTTT
few	TRBV6-4	TRBD1	TRBJ1-5	CASSEGRGLVYSNQPQHF	TGTGCCAGCAGTGAAGGCAGGGGGTTGGTCTATAGCAATCAGCCCCAGCATTTT
few	TRBV9	TRBD2	TRBJ2-7	CASSVEGTRGEQYF	TGTGCCAGCAGCGTAGAGGGGACTAGGGGCGAGCAGTACTTC
once	TRBV9	-	TRBJ1-1	CASSGGGRNTEAFF	TGTGCCAGCAGCGGGGGAGGGAGAAACACTGAAGCTTTCTTT
-	TRBV18	-	TRBJ1-1	CASSRQWLDTEAFF	TGTGCCAGCTCCCGGCAATGGCTGGACACTGAAGCTTTCTTT
-	TRBV29-1	-	TRBJ1-2	CSASLPNRVRGGYTF	TGCAGCGCTTCTTTGCCGAACAGGGTCAGGGGAGGCTACACCTTC
once	TRBV6-5	TRBD1	TRBJ1-5	CASSSGGGQPQHF	TGTGCCAGCAGTTCAGGGGGCGGGCAGCCCCAGCATTTT
-	TRBV19	TRBD1	TRBJ1-1	CASSIFRGGEAFF	TGTGCCAGTAGTATTTTCAGGGGGGGAGAAGCTTTCTTT
-	TRBV7-2	-	TRBJ2-5	CASSLGGVTQYF	TGTGCCAGCAGCTTAGGGGGTGTGACCCAGTACTTC
few	TRBV9	-	TRBJ2-6	CASSVNFSGTVYPGANVLTF	TGTGCCAGCAGCGTCAACTTCTCCGGGACGGTCTATCCAGGGGCCAACGTCCTGACTTTC
few	TRBV7-9	-	TRBJ1-5	CASSLGTQPQHF	TGTGCCAGCAGCTTAGGCACTCAGCCCCAGCATTTT
-	TRBV28	TRBD1	TRBJ2-1	CASSLPRQGANEQFF	TGTGCCAGCAGTTTACCAAGACAGGGCGCGAATGAGCAGTTCTTC
few	TRBV5-1	-	TRBJ1-5	CASSDGPSNQPQHF	TGCGCCAGCAGCGACGGCCCTAGCAATCAGCCCCAGCATTTT
-	TRBV4-3	-	TRBJ1-1	CASSQVRDTEAFF	TGCGCCAGCAGCCAAGTGAGGGACACTGAAGCTTTCTTT
-	TRBV25-1	-	TRBJ1-1	CASMAGNTEAFF	TGTGCCAGCATGGCAGGGAACACTGAAGCTTTCTTT
-	TRBV30	-	TRBJ1-2	CACLGYGYTF	TGTGCCTGCTTGGGATATGGCTACACCTTC
-	TRBV11-3	TRBD1	TRBJ2-7	CASSTGQGYEQYF	TGTGCCAGCAGCACGGGACAGGGGTACGAGCAGTACTTC
-	TRBV7-2	TRBD1	TRBJ2-1	CASSLIGTGFYNEQFF	TGTGCCAGCAGCTTAATCGGGACAGGGTTCTACAATGAGCAGTTCTTC
medium-sized	TRBV19	-	TRBJ1-1	CASSIDPRFEAFF	TGTGCCAGTAGTATAGATCCACGGTTTGAAGCTTTCTTT
-	TRBV9	-	TRBJ1-2	CASSVAGSNGYTF	TGTGCCAGCAGCGTAGCAGGGTCAAATGGCTACACCTTC
-	TRBV5-1	-	TRBJ2-7	CASSSLVSSGISYEQYF	TGCGCCAGCAGCTCCCTGGTGTCGAGCGGAATCTCCTACGAGCAGTACTTC
-	TRBV6-6	-	TRBJ1-1	CASRTNTEAFF	TGTGCCAGCAGGACCAACACTGAAGCTTTCTTT
-	TRBV6-1	TRBD1	TRBJ1-2	CASSVGQGYGYTF	TGTGCCAGCAGTGTCGGACAGGGTTATGGCTACACCTTC
-	TRBV4-1	TRBD1	TRBJ1-5	CASSQDRGQGQPQHF	TGCGCCAGCAGCCAAGATAGGGGACAGGGGCAGCCCCAGCATTTT
-	TRBV9	-	TRBJ1-5	CASSVDGGTQPQHF	TGTGCCAGCAGCGTAGACGGGGGAACTCAGCCCCAGCATTTT
-	TRBV7-8	-	TRBJ2-1	CASSLTRYNEQFF	TGTGCCAGCAGCTTAACCCGATACAATGAGCAGTTCTTC
-	TRBV7-2	TRBD1	TRBJ1-5	CASSLGDRVINQPQHF	TGTGCCAGCAGCTTAGGGGACAGGGTGATCAATCAGCCCCAGCATTTT
-	TRBV5-1	-	TRBJ1-4	CASSVNTPNEKLFF	TGCGCCAGCAGCGTCAATACCCCTAATGAAAAACTGTTTTTT
-	TRBV6-1	TRBD2	TRBJ2-1	CASSSRTSDGDEQFF	TGTGCCAGCAGTAGCCGGACTAGCGACGGCGATGAGCAGTTCTTC
-	TRBV4-1	TRBD2	TRBJ2-1	CASSQAIPGLAVNEQFF	TGCGCCAGCAGCCAGGCAATACCGGGACTAGCGGTGAATGAGCAGTTCTTC
-	TRBV18	TRBD2	TRBJ2-1	CASSLSLAGVWSEQFF	TGTGCCAGCTCACTATCCTTAGCGGGAGTTTGGAGTGAGCAGTTCTTC
-	TRBV7-9	-	TRBJ1-5	CASSPDRYTQQPQHF	TGCGCCAGCAGCCCTGACAGGTATACCCAGCAGCCCCAGCATTTT
once	TRBV23-1	-	TRBJ1-5	CASSQSNWDKYQPQHF	TGCGCCAGCAGTCAATCAAATTGGGACAAATATCAGCCCCAGCATTTT